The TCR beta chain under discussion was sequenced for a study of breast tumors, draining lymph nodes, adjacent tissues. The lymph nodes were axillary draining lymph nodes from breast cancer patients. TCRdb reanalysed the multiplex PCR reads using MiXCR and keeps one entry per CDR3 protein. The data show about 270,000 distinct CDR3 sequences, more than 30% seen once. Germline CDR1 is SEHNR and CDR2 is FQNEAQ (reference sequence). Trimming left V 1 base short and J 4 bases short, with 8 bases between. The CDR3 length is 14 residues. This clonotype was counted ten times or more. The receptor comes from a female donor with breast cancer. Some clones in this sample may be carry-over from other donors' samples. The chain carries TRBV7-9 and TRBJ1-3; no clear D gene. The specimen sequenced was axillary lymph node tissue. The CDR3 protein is CASSLEGPGNTIYF. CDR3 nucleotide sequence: TGTGCCAGCAGCTTAGAAGGACCAGGAAACACCATATATTTT.